Presented here are 8 T cell receptor beta chains from one specimen sequenced in a study of T cells in tuberculosis. Here immunoSEQ multiplex PCR was the method, and the copy in TCRdb shows in-frame clones only, minus some. This table holds 55,000 to 70,000 clones, approximately 80% found once. Sorting used thawed, overnight-rested PBMC stained with anti-CD3, a viability dye and GMM-loaded CD1B tetramer. CD1B tetramers were loaded with Rhodococcus equi-derived C32 glucose monomycolate. Specimen: CD1b-GMM tetramer-negative cells sorted from PBMCs. The receptors shown here come from an adult woman with latent tuberculosis.

This chain joins TRBV9 and TRBJ2-5; D is possibly TRBD2 (6 bases). Germline CDR1 is SGDLS and CDR2 is YYNGEE. V gave up 1 base and J gave up 5 bases, with 15 bases separating them. The CDR3 is 15 residues long. The CDR3 DNA reads as TGTGCCAGCAGCGTAACCGGGGGTCCCCATGAGACCCAGTACTTC. This sequence encodes CASSVTGGPHETQYF.

The J gene is TRBJ2-7, the V gene TRBV5-1, with D perhaps matching TRBD2 (5 bases). The length of the CDR3 is 15 residues. Germline values: CDR1 SGHRS, CDR2 YFSETQ. V was trimmed by 7 bases and J by 5 bases, leaving 22 bases between them. CDR3 coding DNA: TGCGCCAGCCGTTCTCCCTACGGGAACGGCGACGAGCAGTACTTC. Amino acid sequence: CASRSPYGNGDEQYF.

This rearrangement joins TRBV18 to TRBJ2-7; TRBD2 matches at 9 bases. The ends lost 2 bases at V and 2 bases at J; junction bases unmatched: 7. There are 16 residues in the CDR3. Germline V gives CDR1 KGHSH, CDR2 LQKENI. The CDR3 reads CASSPNMASGTYEQYF. The CDR3, as DNA: TGTGCCAGCTCACCAAATATGGCTAGCGGGACCTACGAGCAGTACTTC.

The V and J genes are TRBV30 and TRBJ1-3; 8 nucleotides line up with TRBD1. Germline V gene data show CDR1 as GTSNPN and CDR2 as SVGIG (reference sequence). With V trimmed by 4 bases and J by 3 bases, 11 bases remained unmatched. The CDR3 spans 16 residues. CDR3 region: CAWTVRTGLGGNTIYF. The CDR3, as DNA: TGTGCCTGGACTGTACGGACAGGGTTGGGTGGAAACACCATATATTTT.

This clone was counted once. V gene TRBV6-5 combines with J gene TRBJ1-5; the D gene is possibly TRBD1 (5 bases). V dropped 7 bases and J dropped 1 base, with 14 bases sitting between them. The CDR3 has 15 amino acids. Germline-derived CDR1 and CDR2 are MNHEY and SVGAGI. This CDR3 reads CASTQVGVSNQPQHF. CDR3 nucleotides: TGTGCCAGCACTCAAGTAGGGGTGAGCAATCAGCCCCAGCATTTT.

The rearrangement uses TRBV18 and TRBJ1-5; weak D call: TRBD1 (6 bases). V was clipped by 0 bases and J by 2 bases, with 8 bases between them. Germline-derived CDR1 and CDR2 are KGHSH and LQKENI. There are 15 residues in the CDR3. The CDR3 here is CASSPPGAGNQPQHF. CDR3 sequence (DNA): TGTGCCAGCTCACCACCGGGGGCGGGCAATCAGCCCCAGCATTTT.

This chain links TRBV7-8 with TRBJ1-1; 7 bases align to TRBD1. V was pared by 7 bases and J by 1 base, with 6 bases of the junction left unmatched. Germline V lookup: CDR1 SGHVS, CDR2 FQNEAQ. The CDR3 runs to 14 residues. The CDR3 loop reads CASTVTGANTEAFF. CDR3 nucleotide sequence: TGTGCCAGCACTGTAACAGGGGCGAACACTGAAGCTTTCTTT.

CDR3: CASSPGFSNYGYTF. The DNA of the CDR3 is TGTGCCAGCAGTCCAGGATTCTCTAACTATGGCTACACCTTC. The V and J genes are TRBV27 and TRBJ1-2; D gene uncertain. Germline CDR1 and CDR2: MNHEY and SMNVEV (reference sequence). This CDR3 is built from 14 residues. V was pared by 5 bases and J by 0 bases, with 10 bases between.